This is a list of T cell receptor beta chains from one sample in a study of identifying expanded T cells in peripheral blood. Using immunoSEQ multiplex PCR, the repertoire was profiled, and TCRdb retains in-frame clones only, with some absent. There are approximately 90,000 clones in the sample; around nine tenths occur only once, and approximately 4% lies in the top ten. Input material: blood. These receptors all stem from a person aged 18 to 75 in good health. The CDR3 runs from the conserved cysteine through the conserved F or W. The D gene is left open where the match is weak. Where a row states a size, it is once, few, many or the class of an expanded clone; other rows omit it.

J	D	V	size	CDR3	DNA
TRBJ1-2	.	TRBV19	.	CASSTHREDGYTF	TGTGCCAGTAGTACTCACAGGGAGGATGGCTACACCTTC
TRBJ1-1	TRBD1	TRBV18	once	CASSLQTGMNTEAFF	TGTGCCAGCTCACTACAGACAGGGATGAACACTGAAGCTTTCTTT
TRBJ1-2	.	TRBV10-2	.	CASSDNVWDTYGYTF	TGCGCCAGCAGTGATAACGTCTGGGACACCTATGGCTACACCTTC
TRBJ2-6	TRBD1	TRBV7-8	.	CASSPSLGTGGTGANVLTF	TGTGCCAGCAGCCCCTCCCTCGGGACAGGGGGCACTGGGGCCAACGTCCTGACTTTC
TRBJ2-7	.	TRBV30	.	CAWNRGTQSSYEQYF	TGTGCCTGGAACCGGGGTACCCAGAGCTCCTACGAGCAGTACTTC
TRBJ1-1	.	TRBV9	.	CASSVAIDEPGDAEAFF	TGTGCCAGCAGCGTAGCGATCGACGAACCAGGGGACGCTGAAGCTTTCTTT
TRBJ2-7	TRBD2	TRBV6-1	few	CASSVAAGAGYEQYF	TGTGCCAGCAGTGTGGCAGCGGGGGCAGGCTACGAGCAGTACTTC
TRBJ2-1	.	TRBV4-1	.	CASSQDLGRNEQFF	TGCGCCAGCAGCCAAGATCTGGGTAGGAATGAGCAGTTCTTC
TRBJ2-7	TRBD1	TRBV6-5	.	CASSYPSGQASHEQYF	TGTGCCAGCAGTTATCCTTCGGGACAGGCTTCCCACGAGCAGTACTTC
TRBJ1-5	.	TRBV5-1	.	CASSPASNQPQHF	TGCGCCAGCAGCCCGGCCAGTAATCAGCCCCAGCATTTT